This T cell receptor (beta chain) was identified in a study of cytomegalovirus exposure and HLA in healthy donors. Points on this clone: Its antigen is not identified.

The PCR had 60 Vbeta and 13 Jbeta primers. Sequencing was performed with immunoSEQ multiplex PCR; in TCRdb, only in-frame clones are kept and a portion is missing. The sample gives 150,000 to 190,000 clones, around 74% of which show up once; more than 1.2% is in the top ten. CDR1 and CDR2 from the germline V gene are SGHNT and YYREEE (reference sequence). The CDR3 has 17 residues. The V gene end was trimmed by 4 bases and the J gene end by 3 bases; junction bases not matched to a gene: 16. Overall study results and limits: Within an earlier analysis, most TCR beta V segments proved productive either about 90% or about 30% of the time.

Material for sequencing was PBMCs. The chain employs TRBV5-4 and TRBJ2-7; 7 bases match TRBD2. This TCR was sampled from a man aged 18 to 30 in good health and CMV-seronegative. In DNA, the CDR3 is TGTGCCAGCAGCCCCGTATTTAGCGGGCGGGGTAGCTACGAGCAGTACTTC. Translated: CASSPVFSGRGSYEQYF.